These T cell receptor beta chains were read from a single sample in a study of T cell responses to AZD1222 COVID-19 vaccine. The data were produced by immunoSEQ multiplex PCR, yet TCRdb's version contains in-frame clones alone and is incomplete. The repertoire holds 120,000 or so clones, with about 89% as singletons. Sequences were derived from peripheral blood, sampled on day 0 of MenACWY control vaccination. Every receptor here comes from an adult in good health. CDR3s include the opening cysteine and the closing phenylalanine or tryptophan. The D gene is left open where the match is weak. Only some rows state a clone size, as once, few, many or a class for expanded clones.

TGTGCCAGTAGTGGGGACAGAAACACTGAAGCTTTCTTT,CASSGDRNTEAFF,TRBV19,TRBJ1-1,13,TRBD1,-
TGTGCCAGCAGCTTAGTTTTCGGGACTGCCGACAATGAGCAGTTCTTC,CASSLVFGTADNEQFF,TRBV7-6,TRBJ2-1,16,-,once
TGTGCCATGAGTACTCAACAGGTGCAGAACACTGAAGCTTTCTTT,CAMSTQQVQNTEAFF,TRBV10-3,TRBJ1-1,15,-,-
TGTGCCAGCAGTCAGACAGCTCTCAATGAAAAACTGTTTTTT,CASSQTALNEKLFF,TRBV27,TRBJ1-4,14,-,-
TGCGCCAGCAGCTTGGATACAGTGGCATCCACCGGAAACACCATATATTTT,CASSLDTVASTGNTIYF,TRBV5-1,TRBJ1-3,17,-,once
TGTGCCAGCAGCTTAGGCCTAGCGGGAGTGCAAGAGACCCAGTACTTC,CASSLGLAGVQETQYF,TRBV11-3,TRBJ2-5,16,TRBD2,-
TGCGCCAGCAGCCAGGGAGTAGGCGGCTTGGGTGAAAAACTGTTTTTT,CASSQGVGGLGEKLFF,TRBV4-1,TRBJ1-4,16,-,-
TGTGCCAGCGCGACGTCAGGGGGGAGCTATGGCTACACCTTC,CASATSGGSYGYTF,TRBV5-4,TRBJ1-2,14,TRBD1,-
TGCGCCAGCAGCTTGGCCGGGAGCCCTGAAGCTTTCTTT,CASSLAGSPEAFF,TRBV5-1,TRBJ1-1,13,-,-
TGTGCCAGCAGCCAAGGGGGAGACCACGAGCAGTACTTC,CASSQGGDHEQYF,TRBV4-2,TRBJ2-7,13,-,once
TGTGCCAGCAGGTTACAGGGAATGAACACTGAAGCTTTCTTT,CASRLQGMNTEAFF,TRBV6-5,TRBJ1-1,14,-,-
TGTGCCAGCAGTCAACAGGGTTGGGAAAAACTGTTTTTT,CASSQQGWEKLFF,TRBV6-5,TRBJ1-4,13,-,-
TGTGCCAGTAGCCCCACAGGTGTCGAGCAGTACTTC,CASSPTGVEQYF,TRBV19,TRBJ2-7,12,-,-
TGTGCCAGCAGTGACGCATACACCGGGGAGCTGTTTTTT,CASSDAYTGELFF,TRBV6-4,TRBJ2-2,13,-,-
TGTGCCAGCAGCTTATGGGGCGCAGACTATGGCTACACCTTC,CASSLWGADYGYTF,TRBV7-9,TRBJ1-2,14,-,-
TGTGCCAGCAGCTTATCGCGGGACCCCATCGGCACAGATACGCAGTATTTT,CASSLSRDPIGTDTQYF,TRBV7-8,TRBJ2-3,17,-,once
TGTGCCAGCAGTCCACCCGCCCCCGGCCGGGGAGGGTTCCACGAGCAGTACTTC,CASSPPAPGRGGFHEQYF,TRBV6-6,TRBJ2-7,18,TRBD2,few
TGTGCCAGCAGTTACTGGGGTGAAGAAGCTTTCTTT,CASSYWGEEAFF,TRBV6-5,TRBJ1-1,12,-,-
TGTGCCAGCACAGACAGGGGGCGATCTGAAAAACTGTTTTTT,CASTDRGRSEKLFF,TRBV28,TRBJ1-4,14,TRBD1,-
TGTGCCAGCAGTAATACGGGACAGGGGGCAGATGAAGCTTTCTTT,CASSNTGQGADEAFF,TRBV28,TRBJ1-1,15,TRBD1,-
TGTGCCAGGTATGAGAAGGTAAGGAACAATCAGCCCCAGCATTTT,CARYEKVRNNQPQHF,TRBV6-5,TRBJ1-5,15,-,-
TGTGCCAGCAGTTACCTGGGGGTTGAGCACAATGAGCAGTTCTTC,CASSYLGVEHNEQFF,TRBV27,TRBJ2-1,15,-,-
TGTGCCAGCAGTTTATCCTATAGCAATCAGCCCCAGCATTTT,CASSLSYSNQPQHF,TRBV27,TRBJ1-5,14,-,-
TGTGCCTGGAGTTTTTCCATCCTCATGAACACTGAAGCTTTCTTT,CAWSFSILMNTEAFF,TRBV30,TRBJ1-1,15,-,-
TGTGCCAGCTCCTGGGCGGACACAGCCTACGAGCAGTACTTC,CASSWADTAYEQYF,TRBV9,TRBJ2-7,14,-,-
TGTGCCAGCAGCTACGGGATCTCCTACGAGCAGTACTTC,CASSYGISYEQYF,TRBV5-5,TRBJ2-7,13,-,-
TGTGCCACCTCAGGCGGTGAGGGGGATGGCTACACCTTC,CATSGGEGDGYTF,TRBV11-1,TRBJ1-2,13,-,-
TGTGCCAGCACAGGGGATACGCTGGGAGACACTGAAGCTTTCTTT,CASTGDTLGDTEAFF,TRBV2,TRBJ1-1,15,-,-
TGTGCCAGCAGTGGCTTAGCGGGAAACACCGGGGAGCTGTTTTTT,CASSGLAGNTGELFF,TRBV6-4,TRBJ2-2,15,TRBD2,once
TGTGCCAGCAGTGACGGACAGGGCTACGAGCAGTACTTC,CASSDGQGYEQYF,TRBV9,TRBJ2-7,13,TRBD1,-
TGTGCCAGCAGTTCCCCCGACAGATCCAGAGCTTTCTTT,CASSSPDRSRAFF,TRBV12-3/TRBV12-4,TRBJ1-1,13,-,-
TGTGCCAGCTCACCAGGCGAGACCCAGTACTTC,CASSPGETQYF,TRBV18,TRBJ2-5,11,-,-
TGCGCCAGCAGCCAAGCACCAGGGGGCAGCGTCTACGAGCAGTACTTC,CASSQAPGGSVYEQYF,TRBV4-3,TRBJ2-7,16,TRBD1,-
TGTGCCAGCAGCTTAAGGGCCGGGACAGGGGGCTTGACCACTGAAGCTTTCTTT,CASSLRAGTGGLTTEAFF,TRBV7-3,TRBJ1-1,18,TRBD1,once
TGTGCCAGCAGCTTGCGGACTAGCGGCTACAATGAGCAGTTCTTC,CASSLRTSGYNEQFF,TRBV11-3,TRBJ2-1,15,TRBD2,-
TGTGCCAGCAGCTTATCGGCTAGAATCTTGAATGAGCAGTTCTTC,CASSLSARILNEQFF,TRBV13,TRBJ2-1,15,-,-
TGTGCCAGCAGTAGGGACCTGGGACTAGCGGGAGTGGCCCACAATGAGCAGTTCTTC,CASSRDLGLAGVAHNEQFF,TRBV27,TRBJ2-1,19,TRBD2,-
TGTGCCAGCAGTTATGAAGCGGGAGCCCCATACGAGCAGTACTTC,CASSYEAGAPYEQYF,TRBV6-2/TRBV6-3,TRBJ2-7,15,TRBD2,-
TGTGCCAGTAGTATCCAGGGAGTCGCGAACACCGGGGAGCTGTTTTTT,CASSIQGVANTGELFF,TRBV19,TRBJ2-2,16,-,-
TGTGCCACCCGCGCGGGACTTCTCACAGATACGCAGTATTTT,CATRAGLLTDTQYF,TRBV4-2,TRBJ2-3,14,-,-
TGTGCCAGCAGCCCCAGGGTCCCGAATGAAAAACTGTTTTTT,CASSPRVPNEKLFF,TRBV11-2,TRBJ1-4,14,-,-
TGTGCCTGGGCCGTTGGACAGGTTAGCAATCAGCCCCAGCATTTT,CAWAVGQVSNQPQHF,TRBV30,TRBJ1-5,15,TRBD1,-
TGTGCCAGCAGTACCTTGGACAGGGCTAACTATGGCTACACCTTC,CASSTLDRANYGYTF,TRBV27,TRBJ1-2,15,TRBD1,-
TGTGCCAGCACCGGGACAGGGGGGAACTATGGCTACACCTTC,CASTGTGGNYGYTF,TRBV6-5,TRBJ1-2,14,TRBD1,-
TGTGCCAGCAGCTTAGGAGAGACCCAGTACTTC,CASSLGETQYF,TRBV11-2,TRBJ2-5,11,-,-
TGTGCCAGCAGCTCAACCGGGACTAGCGGGAGGACGTACGAGCAGTACTTC,CASSSTGTSGRTYEQYF,TRBV11-3,TRBJ2-7,17,TRBD2,-
TGTGCCAGCCCATTTTTCGGGGGCAGAACTAATGAAAAACTGTTTTTT,CASPFFGGRTNEKLFF,TRBV7-3,TRBJ1-4,16,-,-
TGTGCCAGCAGCTTATTGTTTTCGAGCACAGATACGCAGTATTTT,CASSLLFSSTDTQYF,TRBV7-3,TRBJ2-3,15,-,few
TGCGCCAGCAGTCATCATCTTCCGGGACAGAAAGGTGGCTACACCTTC,CASSHHLPGQKGGYTF,TRBV23-1,TRBJ1-2,16,TRBD1,-
TGTGCCAGCACTCCCGGAGGCCTCTACGAGCAGTACTTC,CASTPGGLYEQYF,TRBV6-5,TRBJ2-7,13,-,-
TGTGCCAGCATACGGGACAGGGGTAATGAAAAACTGTTTTTT,CASIRDRGNEKLFF,TRBV9,TRBJ1-4,14,TRBD1,-
TGTGCCAGCAGCCGATCAGGGGTCCAGTACTTC,CASSRSGVQYF,TRBV11-3,TRBJ2-5,11,-,-